The next 15 T cell receptor beta chains were all read from a single sample in a study of blood T cell repertoires in COVID-19. The data were produced by immunoSEQ multiplex PCR, yet TCRdb's version contains in-frame clones alone and is incomplete. The sample includes roughly 250,000 clones, approximately 83% of them seen just once. The sample consisted of PBMCs or T cells enriched from blood (not recorded which). All receptors derive from a middle-aged woman with acute COVID-19.

This clone has just one count. The chain links TRBV11-2 to TRBJ2-5; the match to TRBD1 covers 11 bases. Per the germline V gene, CDR1 is SGHAT and CDR2 is FQNNGV. The CDR3 sequence is 15 residues long. Germline trimming cut 5 bases from V and 1 base from J; bases unmatched to any gene: 3. CDR3 in amino acids: CASSDGQGAQETQYF. The CDR3 region has the DNA TGTGCCAGCAGCGACGGACAGGGGGCCCAAGAGACCCAGTACTTC.

The chain recombines TRBV9 with TRBJ2-2; tentatively, D is TRBD2 (6 bases). From germline, CDR1 is SGDLS and CDR2 YYNGEE. V lost 1 base to trimming and J lost 0 bases, with 10 bases between them. The CDR3 has 16 amino acids. The DNA of the CDR3 is TGTGCCAGCAGCGTATTCGCGGGGCCGAACACCGGGGAGCTGTTTTTT. Translated, it gives CASSVFAGPNTGELFF.

CDR3 residues: CASSEQSNQPQHF. DNA of the CDR3: TGTGCCAGCAGTGAACAGAGCAATCAGCCCCAGCATTTT. The gene calls are TRBV6-1 and TRBJ1-5; D gene ambiguous. The CDR3 sequence is 13 residues long. Trimming removed 2 bases at V and 1 base at J, with 3 bases between. Germline loops: CDR1 MNHNS, CDR2 SASEGT.

The chain links TRBV6-5 to TRBJ2-2; no reliable D call. The V and J ends lost 6 bases and 2 bases respectively, with 4 bases between them. The length of the CDR3 is 12 residues. Germline V gene sequence: CDR1 MNHEY, CDR2 SVGAGI. Here the CDR3 reads CASRLNTGELFF. DNA for the CDR3: TGTGCCAGCAGACTAAACACCGGGGAGCTGTTTTTT.

The chain has TRBV11-3 and TRBJ2-2; TRBD2 matches at 10 bases. The CDR3 length is 15 residues. With V trimmed by 5 bases and J by 5 bases, 5 bases remained unmatched. Germline loops: CDR1 SGHNT, CDR2 YENEEA. The CDR3 region is CASSIGTSVTGELFF. The CDR3 DNA sequence: TGTGCCAGCAGCATAGGGACTAGCGTTACCGGGGAGCTGTTTTTT.

This chain connects TRBV18 to TRBJ1-2; 10 bases map to TRBD1. V was clipped by 0 bases and J by 2 bases; unmatched bases: 0. Germline V lookup: CDR1 KGHSH, CDR2 LQKENI. The CDR3 is made up of 15 amino acids. The chain's CDR3 is CASSPPGQGNYGYTF. DNA of the CDR3: TGTGCCAGCTCACCACCGGGACAGGGGAACTATGGCTACACCTTC. Full variable domain (outside the CDR3, taken from reference TRBV18 and TRBJ1-2): NAGVMQNPRHLVRRRGQEARLRCSPMKGHSHVYWYRQLPEEGLKFMVYLQKENIIDESGMPKERFSAEFPKEGPSILRIQQVVRGDSAAYFCASSPPGQGNYGYTFGSGTRLTVV.

The chain has TRBV6-1 and TRBJ2-7, with D possibly being TRBD1 (6 bases). This CDR3 is 11 amino acids long. The germline gives CDR1 MNHNS, CDR2 SASEGT. The V end was cut by 8 bases, the J end by 2 bases, with 7 bases between. This chain's CDR3 is CASRDTYEQYF. The CDR3 DNA is TGTGCCAGCCGGGACACCTACGAGCAGTACTTC.

This clone came up once. The rearrangement uses TRBV7-8 and TRBJ2-2; 8 nucleotides line up with TRBD2. After removal of 0 bases from V and 2 bases from J, the junction contained 11 bases not matched to a gene. CDR1 and CDR2 (germline): SGHVS, FQNEAQ. This CDR3 comprises 19 residues. The CDR3 reads CASSLATYRSGRNTGELFF. CDR3 in DNA: TGTGCCAGCAGCTTAGCCACATATCGGAGCGGGAGAAACACCGGGGAGCTGTTTTTT.

This clone was seen once. The chain combines TRBV25-1 with TRBJ2-5, with TRBD2 matching over 7 bases. The CDR3 contains 13 residues. The trim removed 6 bases at V and 3 bases at J, leaving 4 bases unmatched. Germline CDR1 MGHDK, CDR2 SYGVNS. DNA for the CDR3: TGTGCCAGCAGGGAAAGCGGGGAAGAGACCCAGTACTTC. Amino acids: CASRESGEETQYF.

This sequence joins TRBV6-5 and TRBJ2-1; 7 bases line up with TRBD2. The CDR3 is made up of 16 amino acids. The germline V gene encodes CDR1 MNHEY and CDR2 SVGAGI. The junction had 13 bases not matched to a gene; V was cut back by 4 bases and J by 7 bases. This CDR3 is CASSSQRGGPGNEQFF. The CDR3 coding sequence is TGTGCCAGCAGTTCCCAGCGGGGAGGGCCGGGGAATGAGCAGTTCTTC.

The genes are TRBV7-8 and TRBJ2-1; 10 bases are shared with TRBD2. The CDR3 extends over 17 amino acids. V dropped 4 bases and J dropped 1; count of bases not matched to a gene: 7. Germline assignment: CDR1 SGHVS and CDR2 FQNEAQ. The CDR3 region is CASSWSVSGRSYNEQFF. The CDR3 DNA reads as TGTGCCAGCAGCTGGTCGGTTAGCGGGAGGTCCTACAATGAGCAGTTCTTC.

This clone occurred once. The chain joins TRBV9 to TRBJ2-3, with a tentative D call TRBD2 (5 bases). CDR3 length equals 14 residues. Germline-derived CDR1 and CDR2 are SGDLS and YYNGEE. Trimming took off 0 bases at V and 3 bases at J, with 8 bases between the two ends. Here the CDR3 reads CASSVVDLTDTQYF. The DNA of the CDR3 is TGTGCCAGCAGCGTAGTGGACTTAACAGATACGCAGTATTTT.

The chain combines TRBV5-6 with TRBJ2-3; D is ambiguous. The CDR3 is 12 residues long. Germline V gene lookup returns CDR1 SGHDT and CDR2 YYEEEE. Trimming stripped 4 bases from V and 0 bases from J, with 3 bases between. The CDR3 nucleotides read TGTGCCAGCAGCATAAGCACAGATACGCAGTATTTT. Protein: CASSISTDTQYF.

The chain uses TRBV9 and TRBJ2-5; maybe TRBD2 (5 bases). V shed 4 bases and J shed 5 bases, with 12 bases lying between them. Germline CDR1 SGDLS, CDR2 YYNGEE. CDR3 size: 13 residues. CDR3 DNA sequence: TGTGCCAGCAGCACTTGGACTGGGGAGACCCAGTACTTC. Residues: CASSTWTGETQYF.

This chain connects TRBV11-2 to TRBJ2-7; D remains ambiguous. CDR1 and CDR2 from the germline V gene are SGHAT and FQNNGV. The CDR3 consists of 13 residues. V was trimmed by 1 base and J by 2 bases, leaving 6 bases between them. This CDR3 reads CASSLGPTYEQYF. For the CDR3, the DNA is TGTGCCAGCAGCTTAGGGCCAACCTACGAGCAGTACTTC.